This is a list of T cell receptor beta chains from one sample in a study of blood T cells in healthy people across ages. TCRdb processed the 5' RACE reads anew with MiXCR; each CDR3 protein has one entry. Here the sample spans over a million distinct CDR3 sequences, around 43% being singletons. Sequences were obtained from blood. The receptor set was obtained from a woman aged 60-75 years in good health. CDR3s include the opening cysteine and the closing phenylalanine or tryptophan. The D gene is left open where the match is weak. Not all rows give a size; the values are once, few, many and, for expanded clones, a class.

J,V,size,D,DNA,CDR3
TRBJ2-1,TRBV3-1,.,TRBD2,TGTGCCAGCAGCCAAGTGGCGGGGGGCACGCTTAAGAATGAGCAGTTCTTC,CASSQVAGGTLKNEQFF
TRBJ1-6,TRBV9,few,.,TGTGCCAGCAGCGTAGGCAACGTAAATTCACCCCTCCACTTT,CASSVGNVNSPLHF
TRBJ1-1,TRBV7-8,.,.,TGTGCCAGCAGCTTAACAGGTTTCGGAGGGACTGAAGCTTTCTTT,CASSLTGFGGTEAFF
TRBJ2-5,TRBV20-1,.,TRBD2,TGCAGTGCAGCCGGGACTAGCGGTCAAGAGACCCAGTACTTC,CSAAGTSGQETQYF
TRBJ2-7,TRBV12-3/TRBV12-4,.,.,TGTGCCAGCAGTGTACAAGACGGCTACGAGCAGTACTTC,CASSVQDGYEQYF
TRBJ1-1,TRBV7-2,.,.,TGTGCCAGCAGCCGGAAGGGTGGGGAAGAAGCTTTCTTT,CASSRKGGEEAFF
TRBJ2-7,TRBV11-1,.,.,TGTGCCAGCAGCGACGACAGATACGAGCAGTACTTC,CASSDDRYEQYF
TRBJ2-3,TRBV29-1,few,.,TGCAGCGTCCGAATCTCCGCAGATACGCAGTATTTT,CSVRISADTQYF
TRBJ2-7,TRBV6-2/TRBV6-3,.,TRBD2,TGTGCCGGCAGTGGACTAGCGGACTCCTACAATGAGCAGTACTTC,CAGSGLADSYNEQYF
TRBJ2-1,TRBV20-1,once,TRBD2,TGCAGTGCTAGAGATCCGTGGCGGGAGCACACAGATGCGCAGTTCTTC,CSARDPWREHTDAQFF
TRBJ1-2,TRBV27,.,TRBD1,TGTGCCAGCAGTTTCAGGGGGACTGGCTACACCTTC,CASSFRGTGYTF
TRBJ1-2,TRBV9,.,.,TGTGCCAGCAGCGTAGACGAGAGCTATGGCTACACCTTC,CASSVDESYGYTF
TRBJ2-1,TRBV5-1,.,TRBD1,TGCGCCAGCAGCACCCCGGACAGGGTAGAGCAGTTCTTC,CASSTPDRVEQFF
TRBJ2-3,TRBV20-1,few,.,TGCAGTGCCCCAATCGGGGGCACAGATACGCGGTATTTT,CSAPIGGTDTRYF
TRBJ2-5,TRBV3-1,.,.,TGTGCCTGCAGCCAAGAGCGCCCAGGGAGGTCCGTCGTGGAGACCCAGTACTTC,CACSQERPGRSVVETQYF
TRBJ2-5,TRBV5-1,.,TRBD1,TGTGCCAGCAAGGACAGGGAAGGAGCTGGGGGGACCCAGTACTTC,CASKDREGAGGTQYF
TRBJ2-7,TRBV9,.,.,TGTGCCAGCAGAGAGGGTCAGGGCGCCGGAGACGAGCAGTACTTC,CASREGQGAGDEQYF
TRBJ2-7,TRBV10-1,few,TRBD2,TGCGCCAGCAGTGGTGGGACTAGCGGGATCTACGAGCAGTACTTC,CASSGGTSGIYEQYF
TRBJ2-3,TRBV28,.,TRBD2,TGTGCCAGCAGTTCGAAGCGGGAGGTCTTGGGGGATACGCAGTATTTT,CASSSKREVLGDTQYF
TRBJ1-5,TRBV6-6,.,.,TGTGCCAGCAGCAATACGGTAGAGGGGAGTAGGCCCCAGCATTTT,CASSNTVEGSRPQHF
TRBJ2-7,TRBV30,.,.,TGTGCCTGGAGTGTTGGGACGGGGGCGTCCTACGAGCAGTACTTC,CAWSVGTGASYEQYF
TRBJ2-1,TRBV24-1,.,.,TGTGCCACCAGTGTTTTATCGGTAGTGGGAGGAGGGGACAATGAGCAGTTCTTC,CATSVLSVVGGGDNEQFF
TRBJ2-7,TRBV11-3,.,.,TGTGCCAGCAGCCAACGTACCTCTACTAGCAATGAGCAGTACTTC,CASSQRTSTSNEQYF
TRBJ2-6,TRBV6-5,.,.,TGTGCCAGCAGTTACCCCAGAGGATCTGGGGCCAACGTCCTGACTTTC,CASSYPRGSGANVLTF
TRBJ2-6,TRBV21-1,.,.,TGTGCCAGCAGCAAGCACCGAGTCCCCTCTGGGGCCAACGTCCTGACTTTC,CASSKHRVPSGANVLTF
TRBJ2-7,TRBV7-2,few,TRBD2,TGTGCCAGCAGCTTTAGACTAGCGGATTCCTACGAGCAGTACTTC,CASSFRLADSYEQYF
TRBJ2-1,TRBV6-2/TRBV6-3,.,TRBD2,TGTGCCAGCAGTTACCTGCAGCTAGCGGGAGGGAGTAATGAGCAGTTCTTC,CASSYLQLAGGSNEQFF
TRBJ2-6,TRBV5-1,.,.,TGCGCCAGCAGCTTCGTCGACTCTGGGGCCAACGTCCTGACTTTC,CASSFVDSGANVLTF
TRBJ2-7,TRBV2,many,.,TGTGCCAGCAGTCGTGGACAGTACTACGAGCAGTACTTC,CASSRGQYYEQYF
TRBJ2-7,TRBV20-1,few,.,TGCAGTGCTAGAGATGATTGGACTAATGGCGAGCAGTACTTC,CSARDDWTNGEQYF
TRBJ1-4,TRBV7-9,.,TRBD1,TGTGCCAGCAGCCCACAAGGGGGCCCTAATGAAAAACTGTTTTTT,CASSPQGGPNEKLFF
TRBJ1-5,TRBV27,.,.,TGTGCCAGCAGTTTAACGAAACAGGGAGGGGGCAATCAGCCCCAGCATTTT,CASSLTKQGGGNQPQHF
TRBJ2-5,TRBV6-1,.,.,TGTGCCAGCAGTGATCGGACGGCAGGGACCCAGTACTTC,CASSDRTAGTQYF
TRBJ2-1,TRBV4-1,few,TRBD2,TGCGCCAGCAGCCAAGTCTCGCTAGCGGGACATGGCAATGAGCAGTTCTTC,CASSQVSLAGHGNEQFF
TRBJ2-7,TRBV20-1,.,.,TGCAGTGCCACGGACGAGTCCTACGAGCAGTACTTC,CSATDESYEQYF
TRBJ2-5,TRBV6-2/TRBV6-3,.,.,TGTGCCAGCAGTTCACCCAATTCGGCGGAGACCCAGTACTTC,CASSSPNSAETQYF
TRBJ2-3,TRBV27,.,TRBD2,TGTGCCAGCAGTAACATCCGGACTAGCGGGAGGGTAGATACGCAGTATTTT,CASSNIRTSGRVDTQYF
TRBJ2-3,TRBV21-1,.,.,TGTGCCAGCAGCAGACGCCATAACCCGTGGCGGCTCGAAAACACAGATACGCAGTATTTT,CASSRRHNPWRLENTDTQYF
TRBJ1-5,TRBV6-2/TRBV6-3,few,.,TGTGCCAGCAGTTACGGTCCTCCCTATAGCAATCAGCCCCAGCATTTT,CASSYGPPYSNQPQHF